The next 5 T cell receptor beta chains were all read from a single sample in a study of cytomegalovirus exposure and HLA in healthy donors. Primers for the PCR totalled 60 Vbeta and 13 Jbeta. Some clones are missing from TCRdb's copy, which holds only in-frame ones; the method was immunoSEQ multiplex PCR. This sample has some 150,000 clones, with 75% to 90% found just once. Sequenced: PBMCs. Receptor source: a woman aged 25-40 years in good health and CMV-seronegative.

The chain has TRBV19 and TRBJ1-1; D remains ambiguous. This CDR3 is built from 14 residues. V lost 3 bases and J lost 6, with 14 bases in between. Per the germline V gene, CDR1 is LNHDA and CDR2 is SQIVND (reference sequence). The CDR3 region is CASSIGGIAAEAFF. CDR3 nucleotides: TGTGCCAGTAGTATTGGAGGGATTGCGGCTGAAGCTTTCTTT.

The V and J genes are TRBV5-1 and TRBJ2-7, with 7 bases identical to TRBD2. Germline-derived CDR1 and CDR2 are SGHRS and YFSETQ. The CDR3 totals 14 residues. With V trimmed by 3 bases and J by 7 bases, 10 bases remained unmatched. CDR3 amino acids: CASSSRTSLREQYF. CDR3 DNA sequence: TGCGCCAGCAGCTCCCGGACTAGTTTGAGAGAGCAGTACTTC. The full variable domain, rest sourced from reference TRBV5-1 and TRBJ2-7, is KAGVTQTPRYLIKTRGQQVTLSCSPISGHRSVSWYQQTPGQGLQFLFEYFSETQRNKGNFPGRFSGRQFSNSRSEMNVSTLELGDSALYLCASSSRTSLREQYFGPGTRLTVT.

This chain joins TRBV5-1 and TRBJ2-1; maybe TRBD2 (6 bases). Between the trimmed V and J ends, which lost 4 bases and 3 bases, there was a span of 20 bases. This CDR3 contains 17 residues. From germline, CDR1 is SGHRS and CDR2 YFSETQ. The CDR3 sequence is CASSPGVLGGLYNEQFF. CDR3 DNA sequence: TGCGCCAGCAGCCCTGGAGTTCTCGGGGGACTCTACAATGAGCAGTTCTTC.

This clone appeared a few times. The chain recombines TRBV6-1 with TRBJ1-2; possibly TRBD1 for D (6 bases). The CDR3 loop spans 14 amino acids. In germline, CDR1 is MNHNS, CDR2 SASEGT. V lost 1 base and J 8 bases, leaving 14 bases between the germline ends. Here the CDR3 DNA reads TGTGCCAGCAGTGAAGGGTACAGGGACGGGGGCTACACCTTC. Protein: CASSEGYRDGGYTF.

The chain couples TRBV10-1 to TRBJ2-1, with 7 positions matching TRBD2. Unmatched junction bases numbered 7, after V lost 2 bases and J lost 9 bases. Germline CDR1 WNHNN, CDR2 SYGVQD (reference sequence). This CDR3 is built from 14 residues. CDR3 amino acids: CASSEAGRAFEQFF. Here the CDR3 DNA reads TGCGCCAGCAGTGAGGCGGGGAGGGCTTTTGAGCAGTTCTTC.